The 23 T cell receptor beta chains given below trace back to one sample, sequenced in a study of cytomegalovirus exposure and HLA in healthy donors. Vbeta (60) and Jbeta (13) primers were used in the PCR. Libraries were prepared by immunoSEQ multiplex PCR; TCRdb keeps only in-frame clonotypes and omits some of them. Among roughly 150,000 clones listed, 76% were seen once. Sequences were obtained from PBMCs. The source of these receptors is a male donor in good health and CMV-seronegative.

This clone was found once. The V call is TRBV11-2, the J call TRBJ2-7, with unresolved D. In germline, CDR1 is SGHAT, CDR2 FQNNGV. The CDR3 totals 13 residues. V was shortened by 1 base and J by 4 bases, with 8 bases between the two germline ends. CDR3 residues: CASSLGEEYEQYF. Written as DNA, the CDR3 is TGTGCCAGCAGCTTAGGCGAAGAGTACGAGCAGTACTTC.

CDR3 sequence reads: CASSLVGGRAGNTIYF. The CDR3 DNA reads TGTGCCAGCAGCTTAGTGGGAGGGAGGGCTGGAAACACCATATATTTT. This rearrangement joins TRBV7-8 to TRBJ1-3; D gene ambiguous. The CDR3 extends over 16 amino acids. Germline values: CDR1 SGHVS, CDR2 FQNEAQ. Trimming removed 1 base from V and 2 bases from J, with 12 bases in between.

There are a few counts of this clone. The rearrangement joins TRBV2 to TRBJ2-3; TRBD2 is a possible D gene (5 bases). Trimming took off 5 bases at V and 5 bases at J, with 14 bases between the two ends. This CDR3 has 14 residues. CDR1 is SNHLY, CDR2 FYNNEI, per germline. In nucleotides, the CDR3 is TGTGCCAGCAGTACACCCCCTAGCCGAGATACGCAGTATTTT. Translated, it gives CASSTPPSRDTQYF.

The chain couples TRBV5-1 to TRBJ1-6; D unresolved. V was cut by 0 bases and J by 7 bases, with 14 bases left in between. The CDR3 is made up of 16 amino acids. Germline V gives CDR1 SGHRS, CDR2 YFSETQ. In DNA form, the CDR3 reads TGCGCCAGCAGCTTGGAGTCGACATCAGGCAATTCACCCCTCCACTTT. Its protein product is CASSLESTSGNSPLHF.

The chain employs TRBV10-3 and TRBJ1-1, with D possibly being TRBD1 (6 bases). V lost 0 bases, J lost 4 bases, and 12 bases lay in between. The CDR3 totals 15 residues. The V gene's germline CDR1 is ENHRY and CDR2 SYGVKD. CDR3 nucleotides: TGTGCCATCAGTGAGTCGACAAGGGGGACCACTGAAGCTTTCTTT. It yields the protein CAISESTRGTTEAFF.

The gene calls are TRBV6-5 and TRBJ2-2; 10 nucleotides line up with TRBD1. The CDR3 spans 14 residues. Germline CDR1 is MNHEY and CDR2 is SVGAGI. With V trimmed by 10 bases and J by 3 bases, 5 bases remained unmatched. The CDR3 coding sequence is TGTGCCACCTCCGGGACAGGGGACACCGGGGAGCTGTTTTTT. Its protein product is CATSGTGDTGELFF.

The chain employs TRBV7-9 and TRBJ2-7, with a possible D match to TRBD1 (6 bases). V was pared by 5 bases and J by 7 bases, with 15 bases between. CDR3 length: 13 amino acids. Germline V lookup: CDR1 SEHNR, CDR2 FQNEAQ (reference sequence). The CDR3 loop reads CASSPREQGEQYF. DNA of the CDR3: TGTGCCAGCAGCCCAAGGGAACAGGGAGAGCAGTACTTC.

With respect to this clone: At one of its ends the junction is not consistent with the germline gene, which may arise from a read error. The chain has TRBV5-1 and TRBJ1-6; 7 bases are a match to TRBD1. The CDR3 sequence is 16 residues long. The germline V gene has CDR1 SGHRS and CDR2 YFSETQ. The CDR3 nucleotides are TGTGCCAGCAGCTTGGAAACTCCAGGGGGTCAATCACCCCTCCACTTT. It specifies CASSLETPGGQSPLHF.

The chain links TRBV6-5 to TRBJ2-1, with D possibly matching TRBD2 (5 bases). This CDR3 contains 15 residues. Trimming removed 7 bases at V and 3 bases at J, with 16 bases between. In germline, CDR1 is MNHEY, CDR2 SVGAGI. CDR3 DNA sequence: TGTGCCAGCAAGGATAGAGAGGGCCTCTACAATGAGCAGTTCTTC. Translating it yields CASKDREGLYNEQFF.

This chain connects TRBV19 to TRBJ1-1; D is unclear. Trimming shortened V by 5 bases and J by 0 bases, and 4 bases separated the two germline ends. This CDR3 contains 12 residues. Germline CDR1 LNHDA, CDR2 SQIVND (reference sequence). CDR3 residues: CASSLLNTEAFF. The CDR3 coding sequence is TGTGCCAGTAGTTTATTGAACACTGAAGCTTTCTTT. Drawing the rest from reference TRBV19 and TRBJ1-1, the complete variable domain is DGGITQSPKYLFRKEGQNVTLSCEQNLNHDAMYWYRQDPGQGLRLIYYSQIVNDFQKGDIAEGYSVSREKKESFPLTVTSAQKNPTAFYLCASSLLNTEAFFGQGTRLTVV.

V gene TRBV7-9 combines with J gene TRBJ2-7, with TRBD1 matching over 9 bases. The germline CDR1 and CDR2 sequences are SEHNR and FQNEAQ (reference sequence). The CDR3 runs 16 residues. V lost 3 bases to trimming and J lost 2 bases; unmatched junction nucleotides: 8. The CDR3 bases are TGTGCCAGCAGCTTTACCGACAGGGGGGCTACCTACGAGCAGTACTTC. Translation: CASSFTDRGATYEQYF.

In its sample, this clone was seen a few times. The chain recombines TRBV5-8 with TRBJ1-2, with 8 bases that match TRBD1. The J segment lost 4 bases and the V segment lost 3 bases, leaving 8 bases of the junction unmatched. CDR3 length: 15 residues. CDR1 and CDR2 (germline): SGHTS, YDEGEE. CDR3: CASSSPWDRPYGYTF. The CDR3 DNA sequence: TGTGCCAGCAGCTCGCCGTGGGACAGGCCCTATGGCTACACCTTC.

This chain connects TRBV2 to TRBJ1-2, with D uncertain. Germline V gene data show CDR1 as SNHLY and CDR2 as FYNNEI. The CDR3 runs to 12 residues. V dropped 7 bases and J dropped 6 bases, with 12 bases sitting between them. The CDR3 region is CASNQREDGYTF. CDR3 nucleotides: TGTGCCAGCAACCAACGGGAGGATGGCTACACCTTC.

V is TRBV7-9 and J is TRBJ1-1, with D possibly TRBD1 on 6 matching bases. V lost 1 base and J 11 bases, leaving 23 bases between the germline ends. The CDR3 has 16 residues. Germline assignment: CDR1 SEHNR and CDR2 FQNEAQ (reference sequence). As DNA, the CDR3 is TGTGCCAGCAGCTTAGTTGAGGGCAGGGGTAGTGAACGGGCTTTCTTT. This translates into CASSLVEGRGSERAFF. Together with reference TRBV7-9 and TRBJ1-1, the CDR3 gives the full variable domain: DTGVSQNPRHKITKRGQNVTFRCDPISEHNRLYWYRQTLGQGPEFLTYFQNEAQLEKSRLLSDRFSAERPKGSFSTLEIQRTEQGDSAMYLCASSLVEGRGSERAFFGQGTRLTVV.

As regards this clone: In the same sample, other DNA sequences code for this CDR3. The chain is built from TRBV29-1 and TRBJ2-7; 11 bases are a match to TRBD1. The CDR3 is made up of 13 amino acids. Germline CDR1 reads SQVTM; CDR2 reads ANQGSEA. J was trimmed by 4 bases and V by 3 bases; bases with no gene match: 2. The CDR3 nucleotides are TGCAGCGTTGAGGGACAGGGGGGATACGAGCAGTACTTC. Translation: CSVEGQGGYEQYF.

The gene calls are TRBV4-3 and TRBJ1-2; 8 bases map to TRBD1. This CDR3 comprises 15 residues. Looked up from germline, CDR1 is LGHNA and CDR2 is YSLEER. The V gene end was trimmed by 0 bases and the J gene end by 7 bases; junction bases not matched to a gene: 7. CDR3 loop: CASSQEEGQGGGYTF. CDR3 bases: TGCGCCAGCAGCCAAGAGGAAGGACAGGGCGGTGGCTACACCTTC.

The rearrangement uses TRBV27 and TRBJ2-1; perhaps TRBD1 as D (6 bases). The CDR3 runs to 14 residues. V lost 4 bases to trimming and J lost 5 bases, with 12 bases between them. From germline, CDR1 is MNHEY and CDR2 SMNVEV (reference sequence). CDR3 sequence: CASSSHQGNNEQFF. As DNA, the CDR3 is TGTGCCAGCAGTTCACACCAGGGGAACAATGAGCAGTTCTTC.

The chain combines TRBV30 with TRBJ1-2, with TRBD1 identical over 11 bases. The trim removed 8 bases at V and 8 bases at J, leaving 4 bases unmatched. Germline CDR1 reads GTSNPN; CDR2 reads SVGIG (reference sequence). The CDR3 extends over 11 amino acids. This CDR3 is CAGQGARGYTF. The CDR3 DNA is TGTGCCGGACAGGGGGCGCGGGGCTACACCTTC.

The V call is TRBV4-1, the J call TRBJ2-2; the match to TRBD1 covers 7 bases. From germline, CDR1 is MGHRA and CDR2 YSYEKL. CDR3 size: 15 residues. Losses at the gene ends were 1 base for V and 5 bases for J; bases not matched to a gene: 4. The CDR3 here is CASSQGPGGTGELFF. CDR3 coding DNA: TGCGCCAGCAGCCAAGGTCCAGGGGGTACCGGGGAGCTGTTTTTT.

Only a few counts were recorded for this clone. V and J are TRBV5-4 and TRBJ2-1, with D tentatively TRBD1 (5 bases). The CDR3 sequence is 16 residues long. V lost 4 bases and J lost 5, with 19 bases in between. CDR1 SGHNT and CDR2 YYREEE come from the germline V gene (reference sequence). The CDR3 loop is CASSHPSAGYDNEQFF. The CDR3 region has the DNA TGTGCCAGCAGCCACCCATCCGCAGGGTATGACAATGAGCAGTTCTTC.

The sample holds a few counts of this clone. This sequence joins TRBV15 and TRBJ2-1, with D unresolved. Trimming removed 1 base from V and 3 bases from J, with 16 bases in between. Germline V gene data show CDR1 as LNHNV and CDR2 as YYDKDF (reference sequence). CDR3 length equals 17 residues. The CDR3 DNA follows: TGTGCCACCAGCAGAGTCGCGCATTCTCGACTCTACAATGAGCAGTTCTTC. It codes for CATSRVAHSRLYNEQFF.

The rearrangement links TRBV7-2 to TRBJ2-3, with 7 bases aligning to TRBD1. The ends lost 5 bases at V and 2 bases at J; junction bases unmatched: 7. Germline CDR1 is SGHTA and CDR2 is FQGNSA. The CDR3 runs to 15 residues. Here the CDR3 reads CASSRRDSYTDTQYF. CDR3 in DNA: TGTGCCAGCAGCCGCCGGGACAGCTACACAGATACGCAGTATTTT.

Here the CDR3 reads CASSPTPGARTEAFF. CDR3 DNA: TGTGCCAGCTCACCAACACCGGGAGCGAGGACTGAAGCTTTCTTT. J is TRBJ1-1 and V is TRBV18; unclear D gene. The CDR3 sequence is 15 residues long. Looked up from germline, CDR1 is KGHSH and CDR2 is LQKENI. Trimming cost V 2 bases and J 5 bases, with 15 bases left between them.